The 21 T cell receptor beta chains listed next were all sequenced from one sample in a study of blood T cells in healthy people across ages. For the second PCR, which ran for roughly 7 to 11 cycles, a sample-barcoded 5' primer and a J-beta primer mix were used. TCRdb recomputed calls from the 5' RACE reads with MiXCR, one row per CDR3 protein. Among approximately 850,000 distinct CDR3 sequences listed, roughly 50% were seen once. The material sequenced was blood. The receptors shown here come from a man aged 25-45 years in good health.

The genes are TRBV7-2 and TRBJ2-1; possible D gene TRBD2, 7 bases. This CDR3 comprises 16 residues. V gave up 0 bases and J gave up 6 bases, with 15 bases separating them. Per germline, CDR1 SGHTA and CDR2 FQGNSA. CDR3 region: CASSLAVSGGINEQFF. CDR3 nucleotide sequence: TGTGCCAGCAGCTTAGCGGTCTCGGGGGGCATCAATGAGCAGTTCTTC.

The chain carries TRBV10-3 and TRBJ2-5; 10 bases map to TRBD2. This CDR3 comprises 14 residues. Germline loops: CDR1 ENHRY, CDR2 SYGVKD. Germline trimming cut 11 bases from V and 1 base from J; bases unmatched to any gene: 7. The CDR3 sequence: CASGGTSAQETQYF. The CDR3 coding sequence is TGTGCCTCCGGGGGGACTAGCGCCCAAGAGACCCAGTACTTC.

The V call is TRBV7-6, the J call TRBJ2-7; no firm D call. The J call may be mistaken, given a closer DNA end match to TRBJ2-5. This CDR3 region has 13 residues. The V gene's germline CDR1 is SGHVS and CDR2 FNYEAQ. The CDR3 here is CASSRKMQETQYF. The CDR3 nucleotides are TGTGCCAGCAGCCGCAAAATGCAAGAGACCCAGTACTTC.

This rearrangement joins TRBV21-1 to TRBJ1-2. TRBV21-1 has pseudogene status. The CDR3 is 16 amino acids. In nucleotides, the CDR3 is TGTGCCAGCAGCAAAGAGGTAGGACCCCGGGAGGGTGGCTACACCTTC. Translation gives CASSKEVGPREGGYTF.

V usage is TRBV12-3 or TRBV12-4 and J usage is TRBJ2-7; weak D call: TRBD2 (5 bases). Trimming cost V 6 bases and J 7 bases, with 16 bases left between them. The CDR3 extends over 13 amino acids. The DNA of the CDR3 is TGTGCCAGCAGCTTGTGGGGTGAGGGTGAGCAGTACTTC. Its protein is CASSLWGEGEQYF.

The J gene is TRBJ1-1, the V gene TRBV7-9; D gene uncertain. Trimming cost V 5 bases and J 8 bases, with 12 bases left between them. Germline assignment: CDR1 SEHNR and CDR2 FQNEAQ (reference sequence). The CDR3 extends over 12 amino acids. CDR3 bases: TGTGCCAGCAGCGCAGCGAGAGGAGAAGCTTTCTTT. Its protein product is CASSAARGEAFF.

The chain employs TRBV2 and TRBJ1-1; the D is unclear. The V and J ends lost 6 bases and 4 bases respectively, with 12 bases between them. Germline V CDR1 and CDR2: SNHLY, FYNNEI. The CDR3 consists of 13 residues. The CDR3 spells CASRTMASTEAFF. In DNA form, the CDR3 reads TGTGCCAGCAGGACCATGGCCTCCACTGAAGCTTTCTTT.

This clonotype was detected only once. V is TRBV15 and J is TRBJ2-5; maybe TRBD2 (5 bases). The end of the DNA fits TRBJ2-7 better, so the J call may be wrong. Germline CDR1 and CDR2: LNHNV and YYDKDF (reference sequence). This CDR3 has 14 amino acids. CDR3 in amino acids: CATSFRDRGYEQYF. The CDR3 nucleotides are TGTGCCACCAGCTTCCGGGATCGGGGATACGAGCAGTACTTC.

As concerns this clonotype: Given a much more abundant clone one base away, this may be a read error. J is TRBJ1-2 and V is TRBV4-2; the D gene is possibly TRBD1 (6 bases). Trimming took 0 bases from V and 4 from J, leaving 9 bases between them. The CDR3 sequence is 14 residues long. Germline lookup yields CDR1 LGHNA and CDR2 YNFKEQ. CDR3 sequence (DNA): TGTGCCAGCAGCCAAGAGTGGGGGCCCTATGGCTACACCTTC. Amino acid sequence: CASSQEWGPYGYTF.

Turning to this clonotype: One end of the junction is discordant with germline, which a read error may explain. The CDR3 here is CVSSAGTGGQPQHF. The CDR3 nucleotides read TGTGTCAGCAGTGCCGGGACAGGGGGCCAGCCCCAGCATTTT. The rearrangement joins TRBV27 to TRBJ1-5, with 12 bases fitting TRBD1. Per the germline V gene, CDR1 is MNHEY and CDR2 is SMNVEV (reference sequence). The CDR3 is 14 amino acids.

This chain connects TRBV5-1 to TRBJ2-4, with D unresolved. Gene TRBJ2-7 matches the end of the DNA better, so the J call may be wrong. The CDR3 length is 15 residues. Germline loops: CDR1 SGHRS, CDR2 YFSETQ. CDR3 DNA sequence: TGCGCCAGCACCCACCTACGAGGCTGGGGCTACGAGCAGTACTTC. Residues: CASTHLRGWGYEQYF.

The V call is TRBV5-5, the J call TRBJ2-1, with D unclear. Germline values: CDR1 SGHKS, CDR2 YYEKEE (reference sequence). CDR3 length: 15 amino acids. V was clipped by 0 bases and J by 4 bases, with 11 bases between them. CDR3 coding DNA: TGTGCCAGCAGCTTGGCCCTCCACGGGTACAATGAGCAGTTCTTC. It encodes CASSLALHGYNEQFF.

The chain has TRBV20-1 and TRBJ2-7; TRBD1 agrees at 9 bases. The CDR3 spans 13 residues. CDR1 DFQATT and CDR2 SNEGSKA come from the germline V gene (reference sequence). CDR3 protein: CRPTGGNSYEQYF. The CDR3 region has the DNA TGCAGACCTACAGGGGGCAATTCCTACGAGCAGTACTTC.

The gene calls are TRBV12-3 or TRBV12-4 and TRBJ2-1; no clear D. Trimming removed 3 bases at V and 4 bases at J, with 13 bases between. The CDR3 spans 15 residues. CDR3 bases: TGTGCCAGCAGTTTTACATGGGGAATATACAATGAGCAGTTCTTC. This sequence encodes CASSFTWGIYNEQFF.

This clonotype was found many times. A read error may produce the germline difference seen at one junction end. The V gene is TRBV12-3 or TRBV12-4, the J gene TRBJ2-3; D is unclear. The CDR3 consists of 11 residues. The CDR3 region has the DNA TGTGCCAGCAGCTTAGGAGATACGCAGTATTTT. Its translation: CASSLGDTQYF.

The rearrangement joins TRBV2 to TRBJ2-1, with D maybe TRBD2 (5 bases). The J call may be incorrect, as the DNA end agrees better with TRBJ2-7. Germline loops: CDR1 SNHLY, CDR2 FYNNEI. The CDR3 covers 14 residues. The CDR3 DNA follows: TGTGCCAGCACCGTTGACACTAGCTCCTACGAGCAGTACTTC. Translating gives CASTVDTSSYEQYF.

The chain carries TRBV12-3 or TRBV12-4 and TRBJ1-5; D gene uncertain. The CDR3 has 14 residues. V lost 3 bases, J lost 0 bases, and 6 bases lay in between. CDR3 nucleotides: TGTGCCAGCAGTTTTTCGGATAGCAATCAGCCCCAGCATTTT. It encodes CASSFSDSNQPQHF.

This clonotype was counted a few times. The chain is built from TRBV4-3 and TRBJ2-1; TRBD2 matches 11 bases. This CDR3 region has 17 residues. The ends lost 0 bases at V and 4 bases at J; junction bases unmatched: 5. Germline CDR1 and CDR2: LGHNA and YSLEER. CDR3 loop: CASSQDIAGGRYNEQFF. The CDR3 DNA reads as TGCGCCAGCAGCCAAGATATAGCGGGAGGGCGGTACAATGAGCAGTTCTTC.

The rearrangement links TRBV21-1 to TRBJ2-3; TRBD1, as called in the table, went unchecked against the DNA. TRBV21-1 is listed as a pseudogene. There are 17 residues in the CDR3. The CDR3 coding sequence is TGTGCCAGCAGCAAAGCCCAGACAGGGGGTGCGGCAGATACGCAGTATTTT. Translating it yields CASSKAQTGGAADTQYF.

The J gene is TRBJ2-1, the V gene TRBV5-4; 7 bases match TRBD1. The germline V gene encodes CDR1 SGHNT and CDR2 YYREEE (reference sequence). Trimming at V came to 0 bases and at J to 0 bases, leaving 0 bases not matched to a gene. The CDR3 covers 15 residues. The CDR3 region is CASSLEGASYNEQFF. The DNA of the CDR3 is TGTGCCAGCAGCTTGGAGGGGGCCTCCTACAATGAGCAGTTCTTC.

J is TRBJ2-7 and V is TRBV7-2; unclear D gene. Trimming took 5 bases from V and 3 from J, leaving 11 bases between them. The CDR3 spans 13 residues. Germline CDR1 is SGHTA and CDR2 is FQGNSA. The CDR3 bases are TGTGCCAGCAGCCCAAGACCGCTCTACGAGCAGTACTTC. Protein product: CASSPRPLYEQYF.